A selection of T cell receptor beta chains follows, all from one sample in a study of blood T cell repertoires in COVID-19. The method was immunoSEQ multiplex PCR; TCRdb's version includes in-frame clones alone and lacks a portion of them. The data show approximately 85,000 clones, 70% to 90% seen once. The sample consisted of peripheral blood. The source is a woman at least 80 years old in a cohort sampled during active or convalescent COVID-19. The CDR3 runs from the conserved cysteine through the conserved F or W. A D gene is named only where the DNA matches it firmly. Only some rows state a clone size, as once, few, many or a class for expanded clones.

>.|TRBV12-3/TRBV12-4|.|TRBJ2-1
CASSLGSNEQFF
TGTGCCAGCAGTTTAGGCAGTAATGAGCAGTTCTTC
>TRBD2|TRBV28|.|TRBJ2-5
CASSLRGEGAQYF
TGTGCCAGCAGTTTACGGGGGGAGGGAGCCCAGTACTTC
>TRBD2|TRBV5-4|once|TRBJ2-1
CASSLDGGRDANEQFF
TGTGCCAGCAGCTTGGATGGCGGGAGAGACGCAAATGAGCAGTTCTTC
>.|TRBV9|.|TRBJ1-1
CASSPGTSVRSTEAFF
TGTGCCAGCAGCCCAGGGACAAGCGTTCGGAGCACTGAAGCTTTCTTT
>TRBD1|TRBV7-9|.|TRBJ2-1
CASSHAGGNEQFF
TGTGCCAGCAGCCACGCAGGGGGCAATGAGCAGTTCTTC
>.|TRBV19|.|TRBJ2-1
CASSILGLGSYNEQFF
TGTGCCAGTAGTATACTAGGACTGGGCTCCTACAATGAGCAGTTCTTC
>.|TRBV2|.|TRBJ2-2
CASNSQGPGELFF
TGTGCCAGCAACTCACAGGGACCCGGGGAGCTGTTTTTT
>TRBD1|TRBV4-2|.|TRBJ1-4
CASSQDGTGWEKLFF
TGTGCCAGCAGCCAAGATGGGACAGGATGGGAAAAACTGTTTTTT
>TRBD2|TRBV6-5|.|TRBJ2-3
CASSSRLAGADTQYF
TGTGCCAGCAGTTCCCGACTAGCGGGAGCAGATACGCAGTATTTT
>TRBD1|TRBV10-2|.|TRBJ1-1
CASSEAGGTGRTEAFF
TGCGCCAGCAGTGAAGCAGGGGGAACCGGTCGCACTGAAGCTTTCTTT
>.|TRBV28|.|TRBJ2-1
CASSLQGYNEQFF
TGTGCCAGCAGTCTACAGGGTTACAATGAGCAGTTCTTC
>.|TRBV5-4|.|TRBJ1-2
CASSSPDGRGGYTF
TGTGCCAGCAGCTCGCCGGACGGCCGGGGAGGCTACACCTTC
>TRBD1|TRBV28|.|TRBJ1-3
CASSLKMDRFGNTIYF
TGTGCCAGCAGTCTAAAAATGGACAGGTTTGGAAACACCATATATTTT
>.|TRBV7-6|.|TRBJ1-2
CASSLVGGQNYGYTF
TGTGCCAGCAGCTTAGTAGGAGGACAGAACTATGGCTACACCTTC
>TRBD2|TRBV18|once|TRBJ2-7
CASSPPGTSGLGEQYF
TGTGCCAGCTCACCACCGGGAACTAGCGGGCTGGGCGAGCAGTACTTC
>.|TRBV19|.|TRBJ1-2
CASTGPGEANYGYTF
TGTGCCAGTACCGGACCGGGGGAGGCTAACTATGGCTACACCTTC
>TRBD2|TRBV7-6|few|TRBJ2-1
CASSLLPASGPSYNEQFF
TGTGCCAGCAGCTTACTCCCGGCTAGCGGACCATCCTACAATGAGCAGTTCTTC